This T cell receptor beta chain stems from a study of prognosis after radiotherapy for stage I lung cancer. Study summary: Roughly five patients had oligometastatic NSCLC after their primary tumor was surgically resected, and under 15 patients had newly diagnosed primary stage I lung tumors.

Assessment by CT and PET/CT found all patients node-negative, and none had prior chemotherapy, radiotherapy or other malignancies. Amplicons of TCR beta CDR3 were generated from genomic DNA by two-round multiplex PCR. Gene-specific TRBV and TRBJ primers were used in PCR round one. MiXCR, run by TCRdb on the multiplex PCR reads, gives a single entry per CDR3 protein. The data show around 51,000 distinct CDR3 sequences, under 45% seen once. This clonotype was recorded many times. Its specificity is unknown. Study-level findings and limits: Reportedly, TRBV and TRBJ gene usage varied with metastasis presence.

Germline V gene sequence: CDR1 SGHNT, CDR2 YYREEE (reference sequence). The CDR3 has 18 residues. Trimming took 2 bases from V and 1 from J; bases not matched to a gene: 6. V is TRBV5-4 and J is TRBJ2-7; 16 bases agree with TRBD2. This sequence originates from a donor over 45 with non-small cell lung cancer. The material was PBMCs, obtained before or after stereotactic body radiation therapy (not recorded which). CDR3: CASSFDTGLAGGSYEQYF. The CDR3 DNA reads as TGTGCCAGCAGCTTCGATACGGGACTAGCGGGAGGGTCCTACGAGCAGTACTTC.